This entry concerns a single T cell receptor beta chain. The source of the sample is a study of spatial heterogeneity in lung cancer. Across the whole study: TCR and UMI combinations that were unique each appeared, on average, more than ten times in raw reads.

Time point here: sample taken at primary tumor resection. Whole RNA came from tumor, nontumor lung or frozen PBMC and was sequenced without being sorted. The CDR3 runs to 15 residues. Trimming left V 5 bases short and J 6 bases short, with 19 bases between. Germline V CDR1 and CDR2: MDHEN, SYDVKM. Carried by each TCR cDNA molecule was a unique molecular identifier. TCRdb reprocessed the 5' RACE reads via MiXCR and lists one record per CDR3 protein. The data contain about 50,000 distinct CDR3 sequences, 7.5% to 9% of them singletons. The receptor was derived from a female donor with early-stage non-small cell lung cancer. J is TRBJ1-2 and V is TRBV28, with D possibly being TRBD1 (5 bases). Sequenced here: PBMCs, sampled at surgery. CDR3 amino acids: CASSPPQGWANGYTF. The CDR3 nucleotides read TGTGCCAGCAGTCCCCCCCAGGGTTGGGCCAATGGCTACACCTTC.